What follows are 18 T cell receptor beta chains derived from one specimen sequenced in a study of T cells after yellow fever vaccination. Each CDR3 protein is one row after TCRdb ran MiXCR on the 5' RACE reads. The sample lists a few hundred thousand distinct CDR3 sequences, about 5.2% seen once, with around 3.5% in the top ten. The material sequenced was CD4+ T cells sorted from PBMCs, taken on the day of the yellow fever booster vaccination. These receptors originate from a man aged 18-30 years who received the YFV17D yellow fever vaccine.

This clonotype has just a few counts. The chain couples TRBV5-1 to TRBJ1-2; the D gene is possibly TRBD1 (6 bases). Trimming stripped 4 bases from V and 8 bases from J, with 21 bases between. Germline-derived CDR1 and CDR2 are SGHRS and YFSETQ. This CDR3 is built from 15 residues. The CDR3 DNA follows: TGCGCCAGCAGCCCCGGGTCAGTACAGGGCCACGGCTACACCTTC. It codes for CASSPGSVQGHGYTF.

This clonotype was found a few times. The chain combines TRBV7-2 with TRBJ2-7; 14 nucleotides line up with TRBD2. Germline V gene lookup returns CDR1 SGHTA and CDR2 FQGNSA. Trimming at V came to 4 bases and at J to 6 bases, leaving 2 bases not matched to a gene. The CDR3 has 14 amino acids. Here the CDR3 DNA reads TGTGCCAGCAGCTCGGGACTAGCGGGGGCCGAGCAGTACGTC. Its protein product is CASSSGLAGAEQYV.

This chain connects TRBV24-1 to TRBJ2-5, with TRBD1 as a possible D gene (7 bases). The germline CDR1 and CDR2 sequences are KGHDR and SFDVKD. Deletions cut 1 base from V and 5 bases from J, with 16 bases between. This CDR3 comprises 16 residues. The CDR3 nucleotides read TGTGCCACCAGTGATTTTCCGCAGGGGGGCGTGGAGACCCAGTACTTC. Translation: CATSDFPQGGVETQYF.

This clonotype was observed at least ten times. The V and J genes are TRBV6-6 and TRBJ2-7; 14 bases align to TRBD2. CDR1 and CDR2 from the germline V gene are MNHNY and SVGAGI (reference sequence). Trimming removed 7 bases from V and 2 bases from J; junction bases left unmatched: 4. The CDR3 consists of 15 residues. The CDR3 protein is CASTGTSGGAYEQYF. The CDR3 DNA follows: TGTGCCAGCACCGGGACTAGCGGGGGTGCCTACGAGCAGTACTTC.

This clonotype turned up a few times. The rearrangement joins TRBV5-1 to TRBJ1-3; D not certain. Germline V lookup: CDR1 SGHRS, CDR2 YFSETQ. This CDR3 is built from 15 residues. Trimming pared 1 base from V and 1 base from J, leaving 9 bases between. The CDR3 loop is CASSLSQSSGNTIYF. In nucleotides, the CDR3 is TGCGCCAGCAGCTTGTCACAGTCGTCTGGAAACACCATATATTTT.

At least ten counts were recorded for this clonotype. The gene calls are TRBV18 and TRBJ2-3; D is uncertain. V was pared by 5 bases and J by 0 bases, with 9 bases between. Germline assignment: CDR1 KGHSH and CDR2 LQKENI. This CDR3 contains 14 residues. CDR3 sequence: CASSTAASTDTQYF. CDR3 nucleotide sequence: TGTGCCAGCTCAACCGCGGCTAGCACAGATACGCAGTATTTT.

There are many counts of this clonotype. The chain has TRBV9 and TRBJ1-2; D is ambiguous. The CDR3 contains 11 residues. With 8 bases removed from V and 0 bases from J, the gap between germline ends came to 5 bases. Germline CDR1 is SGDLS and CDR2 is YYNGEE. The CDR3 sequence: CASKSNYGYTF. The CDR3 nucleotides are TGTGCCAGTAAATCTAACTATGGCTACACCTTC.

In this sample, this clonotype turned up many times. This chain connects TRBV20-1 to TRBJ2-5, with no clear D. Trimming left V 6 bases short and J 8 bases short, with 10 bases between. Germline CDR1 DFQATT, CDR2 SNEGSKA (reference sequence). The CDR3 is made up of 10 amino acids. For the CDR3, the DNA is TGCAGTGCCCTAGGGAACACCCAGTACTTC. It codes for CSALGNTQYF.

The chain joins TRBV28 to TRBJ1-2, with a possible D match to TRBD1 (6 bases). The CDR3 covers 13 residues. Trimming cost V 3 bases and J 4 bases, with 9 bases left between them. CDR1 is MDHEN and CDR2 is SYDVKM in the germline V gene. CDR3: CASSFTDSYGYTF. The CDR3 region has the DNA TGTGCCAGCAGTTTTACGGACAGCTATGGCTACACCTTC.

The sample holds many counts of this clonotype. The gene calls are TRBV6-2 or TRBV6-3 and TRBJ2-1; maybe TRBD2 (5 bases). V was trimmed by 2 bases and J by 7 bases, leaving 15 bases between them. Germline loops: CDR1 MNHEY, CDR2 SVGEGT. The CDR3 has 15 amino acids. The CDR3 here is CASSYVGEWENEQFF. CDR3 nucleotide sequence: TGTGCCAGCAGTTACGTTGGGGAGTGGGAGAATGAGCAGTTCTTC.

This clonotype showed up just a few times. The chain combines TRBV6-5 with TRBJ1-6, with D possibly being TRBD1 (6 bases). The germline V gene encodes CDR1 MNHEY and CDR2 SVGAGI. This CDR3 comprises 15 residues. Trimming took off 0 bases at V and 10 bases at J, with 13 bases between the two ends. CDR3: CASSYSIPDRSPLHF. In DNA form, the CDR3 reads TGTGCCAGCAGTTACTCGATCCCCGACAGGTCACCCCTCCACTTT.

This clonotype was picked up a small number of times. The chain has TRBV28 and TRBJ1-5, with D perhaps TRBD1 (6 bases). Between the trimmed V and J ends, which lost 7 bases and 3 bases, there was a span of 13 bases. The V gene's germline CDR1 is MDHEN and CDR2 SYDVKM. This CDR3 spans 14 amino acids. The DNA of the CDR3 is TGTGCCAGCATGGCCGGGGGCCTCAATCAGCCCCAGCATTTT. Protein sequence: CASMAGGLNQPQHF.

The chain recombines TRBV10-1 with TRBJ1-2; tentatively, D is TRBD1 (5 bases). The CDR3 runs 18 residues. Per the germline V gene, CDR1 is WNHNN and CDR2 is SYGVQD (reference sequence). V shed 11 bases and J shed 0 bases, with 28 bases lying between them. In nucleotides, the CDR3 is TGCGCCGTCACACCACCTCAACAGGCGGCATTAACTAACTATGGCTACACCTTC. As protein: CAVTPPQQAALTNYGYTF.

This clonotype was observed a few times. The V call is TRBV6-5, the J call TRBJ1-4, with 7 nucleotides matching TRBD1. J was trimmed by 8 bases and V by 5 bases; bases with no gene match: 5. The CDR3 consists of 13 residues. Germline CDR1 reads MNHEY; CDR2 reads SVGAGI. The CDR3 DNA reads as TGTGCCAGCAGTCGACAGGGAAACGAAAAACTGTTTTTT. Translation: CASSRQGNEKLFF.

This clonotype was found many times. The chain joins TRBV2 to TRBJ2-3, with 7 positions matching TRBD1. V was clipped by 5 bases and J by 5 bases; unmatched bases: 4. The CDR3 is made up of 13 amino acids. Germline V CDR1 and CDR2: SNHLY, FYNNEI. CDR3 in DNA: TGTGCCAGCAGTTGGGACAGACGAGATACGCAGTATTTT. Amino acids: CASSWDRRDTQYF.

This chain joins TRBV7-9 and TRBJ1-5, with 7 bases aligning to TRBD1. Losses at the gene ends were 4 bases for V and 0 bases for J; bases not matched to a gene: 6. The CDR3 loop spans 16 amino acids. Germline loops: CDR1 SEHNR, CDR2 FQNEAQ (reference sequence). Here the CDR3 reads CASSSGTADSNQPQHF. The CDR3, as DNA: TGTGCCAGCAGCTCAGGGACAGCAGATAGCAATCAGCCCCAGCATTTT.

This clonotype was detected a few times. This chain links TRBV24-1 with TRBJ1-2; D unclear. This CDR3 contains 14 residues. Germline V CDR1 and CDR2: KGHDR, SFDVKD. V dropped 2 bases and J dropped 1 base, with 7 bases sitting between them. The CDR3 reads CATSDSQLNYGYTF. CDR3 sequence (DNA): TGTGCCACCAGTGATTCACAGCTTAACTATGGCTACACCTTC.

The rearrangement links TRBV5-1 to TRBJ2-1; no definite D call. The V end lost 4 bases, the J end lost 1 base, and 9 bases lay between the germline ends. CDR1 is SGHRS and CDR2 is YFSETQ in the germline V gene. The CDR3 loop spans 14 amino acids. This chain's CDR3 is CASSVENSYNEQFF. CDR3 DNA sequence: TGCGCCAGCAGCGTCGAGAATTCCTACAATGAGCAGTTCTTC.